The 25 T cell receptor beta chains given below trace back to one sample, sequenced in a study of immune cell composition in non-small cell lung cancer. Method: immunoSEQ multiplex PCR; TCRdb's copy keeps in-frame clones and lacks some. The sample yields about 2,800 clones, about four fifths seen once. Sequencing was carried out using lung tumor tissue. The receptors originated from a human donor with non-small cell lung cancer.

The chain recombines TRBV28 with TRBJ2-7; D is perhaps TRBD2 (6 bases). Trimming took 6 bases from V and 0 from J, leaving 15 bases between them. This CDR3 contains 15 residues. The germline V gene has CDR1 MDHEN and CDR2 SYDVKM. This chain's CDR3 is CASRRLGGSSYEQYF. DNA for the CDR3: TGTGCCAGCAGGCGATTGGGGGGAAGCTCCTACGAGCAGTACTTC.

The chain is built from TRBV27 and TRBJ1-2, with TRBD1 as a possible D gene (6 bases). V was cut by 5 bases and J by 3 bases, with 13 bases left in between. CDR3 length equals 14 residues. Germline V gives CDR1 MNHEY, CDR2 SMNVEV (reference sequence). CDR3 in amino acids: CASSATGMDYGYTF. CDR3 coding DNA: TGTGCCAGCAGTGCAACAGGGATGGACTATGGCTACACCTTC.

This chain uses TRBV4-1 with TRBJ2-7, with 13 positions matching TRBD2. CDR1 is MGHRA, CDR2 YSYEKL, per germline. With 0 bases clipped from V and 6 bases from J, the junction kept 14 bases outside the gene matches. The CDR3 is 19 amino acids. The CDR3 loop is CASSQDRLRTSGSAGEQYF. The CDR3 DNA is TGCGCCAGCAGCCAAGATCGACTTAGGACTAGCGGGAGTGCGGGCGAGCAGTACTTC.

The chain recombines TRBV9 with TRBJ2-3; weak D call: TRBD1 (7 bases). Trimming left V 2 bases short and J 6 bases short, with 16 bases between. CDR3 length: 15 amino acids. The germline V gene encodes CDR1 SGDLS and CDR2 YYNGEE. CDR3 coding DNA: TGTGCCAGCAGCGTCAGACAGGGAGGTGACGATACGCAGTATTTT. Translating it yields CASSVRQGGDDTQYF. The entire variable domain, with the rest obtained from reference TRBV9 and TRBJ2-3, is as follows: DSGVTQTPKHLITATGQRVTLRCSPRSGDLSVYWYQQSLDQGLQFLIQYYNGEERAKGNILERFSAQQFPDLHSELNLSSLELGDSALYFCASSVRQGGDDTQYFGPGTRLTVL.

The V and J genes are TRBV19 and TRBJ2-1, with 9 bases lining up with TRBD1. Unmatched junction bases numbered 10, after V lost 3 bases and J lost 7 bases. The length of the CDR3 is 16 residues. CDR1 LNHDA and CDR2 SQIVND come from the germline V gene (reference sequence). The CDR3 DNA sequence: TGTGCCAGTAGTATTAACATGGGACAGGGTTTAAATGAGCAGTTCTTC. Its protein product is CASSINMGQGLNEQFF.

A single count supports this clone. The gene calls are TRBV27 and TRBJ1-4; D is ambiguous. The CDR3 spans 16 residues. V lost 6 bases and J 3 bases, leaving 17 bases between the germline ends. Germline V gene sequence: CDR1 MNHEY, CDR2 SMNVEV (reference sequence). The CDR3 loop is CASSPRGVSANEKLFF. DNA for the CDR3: TGTGCCAGCAGCCCCCGGGGAGTCAGTGCTAATGAAAAACTGTTTTTT.

V is TRBV6-6 and J is TRBJ2-7; 8 bases are shared with TRBD2. CDR3 length: 14 amino acids. Germline CDR1 MNHNY, CDR2 SVGAGI (reference sequence). V was pared by 5 bases and J by 2 bases, with 5 bases of the junction left unmatched. In nucleotides, the CDR3 is TGTGCCAGCAGTACAGCGGGAGTGACCTACGAGCAGTACTTC. Amino acids: CASSTAGVTYEQYF.

The chain recombines TRBV30 with TRBJ1-1; possible D gene TRBD1, 6 bases. The germline CDR1 and CDR2 sequences are GTSNPN and SVGIG (reference sequence). Deletions cut 7 bases from V and 7 bases from J, with 13 bases between. The CDR3 extends over 11 amino acids. DNA of the CDR3: TGTGCCTCAACAGGGTTTATTGAAGCTTTCTTT. Translating gives CASTGFIEAFF.

The chain couples TRBV27 to TRBJ2-7; tentatively, D is TRBD2 (5 bases). V was cut by 2 bases and J by 3 bases, with 8 bases left in between. The germline V gene encodes CDR1 MNHEY and CDR2 SMNVEV (reference sequence). The CDR3 spans 13 residues. This CDR3 reads CASSLGGDYEQYF. The DNA for the CDR3 is TGTGCCAGCAGTTTAGGAGGCGACTACGAGCAGTACTTC.

The chain is built from TRBV7-9 and TRBJ1-1; tentative D call: TRBD1 (6 bases). The germline CDR1 and CDR2 sequences are SEHNR and FQNEAQ (reference sequence). Trimming took 5 bases from V and 1 from J, leaving 14 bases between them. This CDR3 region has 15 residues. The CDR3 DNA reads as TGTGCCAGCAGCCTCCCAGGGGCCGGGAACACTGAAGCTTTCTTT. Translated, it gives CASSLPGAGNTEAFF.

This chain joins TRBV4-2 and TRBJ2-3; 12 bases line up with TRBD2. CDR1 LGHNA and CDR2 YNFKEQ come from the germline V gene. V shed 0 bases and J 4 bases; nucleotides not matched to a gene: 14. The CDR3 is 20 amino acids. In DNA, the CDR3 is TGTGCCAGCAGCCAAGATCGTCAGTCTAGCGGGAGGGCCTATCCAGATACGCAGTATTTT. This gives the protein CASSQDRQSSGRAYPDTQYF.

The CDR3 is CASRLLQGANSPLHF. The CDR3 region has the DNA TGCGCCAGCAGACTCTTACAGGGGGCGAATTCACCCCTCCACTTT. This rearrangement joins TRBV5-1 to TRBJ1-6, with TRBD1 matching over 9 bases. This CDR3 is built from 15 residues. In germline, CDR1 is SGHRS, CDR2 YFSETQ. V was clipped by 5 bases and J by 7 bases; unmatched bases: 7.

The chain joins TRBV5-8 to TRBJ2-2, with 12 bases identical to TRBD2. J lost 6 bases, V lost 4 bases, and 4 bases had no gene match. From germline, CDR1 is SGHTS and CDR2 YDEGEE. The CDR3 sequence is 15 residues long. CDR3 sequence (DNA): TGTGCCAGCAGCCGACTAGCGGGAGTCGCCGGGGAGCTGTTTTTT. It is translated as CASSRLAGVAGELFF.

This clone was found once. The DNA for the CDR3 is TGTGCCAGCAGCTTGACTAGCGGGAACACCGGGGAGCTGTTTTTT. Its translation is CASSLTSGNTGELFF. V usage is TRBV7-9 and J usage is TRBJ2-2, with 9 bases fitting TRBD2. The length of the CDR3 is 15 residues. The J segment lost 1 base and the V segment lost 3 bases, leaving 0 bases of the junction unmatched. CDR1 SEHNR and CDR2 FQNEAQ come from the germline V gene (reference sequence).

This clone has more than one count but fewer than ten. This rearrangement joins TRBV7-2 to TRBJ2-5, with D uncertain. Germline lookup yields CDR1 SGHTA and CDR2 FQGNSA. Trimming pared 0 bases from V and 3 bases from J, leaving 11 bases between. CDR3 length: 15 residues. The CDR3 DNA reads as TGTGCCAGCAGCTTAGCGCTCTTCAGGAAAGAGACCCAGTACTTC. This gives the protein CASSLALFRKETQYF. Complete variable domain (other parts from reference TRBV7-2 and TRBJ2-5): GAGVSQSPSNKVTEKGKDVELRCDPISGHTALYWYRQSLGQGLEFLIYFQGNSAPDKSGLPSDRFSAERTGGSVSTLTIQRTQQEDSAVYLCASSLALFRKETQYFGPGTRLLVL.

The rearrangement links TRBV18 to TRBJ1-4, with 7 bases fitting TRBD1. The CDR3 contains 15 residues. CDR1 is KGHSH, CDR2 LQKENI, per germline. J lost 8 bases, V lost 3 bases, and 9 bases had no gene match. CDR3: CASSPPTGVIEKLFF. The CDR3 DNA sequence: TGTGCCAGCTCACCTCCAACAGGGGTTATCGAAAAACTGTTTTTT.

This chain joins TRBV7-9 and TRBJ2-5; 7 nucleotides match TRBD2. The CDR3 is 15 residues long. Trimming at V came to 1 base and at J to 2 bases, leaving 4 bases not matched to a gene. CDR1 and CDR2 (germline): SEHNR, FQNEAQ (reference sequence). The CDR3 spells CASSLVAGPQETQYF. CDR3 DNA sequence: TGTGCCAGCAGCTTAGTAGCGGGCCCACAAGAGACCCAGTACTTC.

The CDR3 loop reads CASRGQGVSETQYF. The CDR3 DNA reads as TGTGCCAGCAGGGGACAGGGGGTGTCGGAGACCCAGTACTTC. This chain connects TRBV2 to TRBJ2-5; 11 bases align to TRBD1. The CDR3 is made up of 14 amino acids. V lost 6 bases to trimming and J lost 5 bases; unmatched junction nucleotides: 5. Germline V gene data show CDR1 as SNHLY and CDR2 as FYNNEI. The variable domain in full, with the rest retrieved from reference TRBV2 and TRBJ2-5, is EPEVTQTPSHQVTQMGQEVILRCVPISNHLYFYWYRQILGQKVEFLVSFYNNEISEKSEIFDDQFSVERPDGSNFTLKIRSTKLEDSAMYFCASRGQGVSETQYFGPGTRLLVL.

V gene TRBV11-2 combines with J gene TRBJ2-1; tentative D call: TRBD1 (6 bases). Trimming left V 5 bases short and J 0 bases short, with 11 bases between. CDR1 is SGHAT, CDR2 FQNNGV, per germline. The CDR3 totals 15 residues. CDR3 in amino acids: CASSHGQSSYNEQFF. CDR3 nucleotides: TGTGCCAGCAGCCATGGACAGTCCTCCTACAATGAGCAGTTCTTC.

This clone is deemed large. CDR3 bases: TGTGCCAGCAGCTTAGACTCGGGGGGAATGAACACTGAAGCTTTCTTT. Protein: CASSLDSGGMNTEAFF. The V and J genes are TRBV7-2 and TRBJ1-1; the D gene is possibly TRBD1 (5 bases). With 1 base removed from V and 0 bases from J, the gap between germline ends came to 12 bases. The CDR3 contains 16 residues. Germline V gene lookup returns CDR1 SGHTA and CDR2 FQGNSA.

This chain joins TRBV7-2 and TRBJ1-2; 7 bases map to TRBD1. The CDR3 length is 15 residues. Trimming cost V 5 bases and J 8 bases; bases outside gene matches: 14. The germline CDR1 and CDR2 sequences are SGHTA and FQGNSA. The CDR3 sequence: CASSLTGAGGKGYTF. The CDR3 nucleotides read TGTGCCAGCAGCCTCACAGGGGCGGGAGGCAAAGGCTACACCTTC.

V and J are TRBV11-2 and TRBJ1-2; TRBD1 agrees at 7 bases. This CDR3 contains 15 residues. J gave up 2 bases and V 3 bases, and 6 bases lay outside the gene matches. Per the germline V gene, CDR1 is SGHAT and CDR2 is FQNNGV. This CDR3 is CASSFLVTGNYGYTF. In DNA form, the CDR3 reads TGTGCCAGCAGCTTCTTGGTGACAGGGAACTATGGCTACACCTTC.

This chain's CDR3 is CASSYRGPTEAFF. In DNA, the CDR3 is TGTGCCAGCAGTTACAGGGGGCCCACTGAAGCTTTCTTT. The V and J genes are TRBV6-5 and TRBJ1-1; TRBD1 matches at 7 bases. Germline V gives CDR1 MNHEY, CDR2 SVGAGI. The junction had 1 base not matched to a gene; V was cut back by 2 bases and J by 4 bases. The CDR3 length is 13 residues.

This clone was detected only once. J is TRBJ2-5 and V is TRBV11-2; D not certain. CDR3 size: 11 residues. V dropped 5 bases and J dropped 4 bases, with 5 bases sitting between them. CDR1 and CDR2 from the germline V gene are SGHAT and FQNNGV. CDR3 in DNA: TGTGCCAGCAGCCTCTCAGAGACCCAGTACTTC. Translated, it gives CASSLSETQYF.

The chain is built from TRBV4-1 and TRBJ1-4, with no clear D. Germline CDR1 is MGHRA and CDR2 is YSYEKL. This CDR3 is 13 amino acids long. V lost 2 bases and J 8 bases, leaving 9 bases between the germline ends. The CDR3 region has the DNA TGCGCCAGCAGCCAATTAGATGTCGAAAAACTGTTTTTT. Translating it yields CASSQLDVEKLFF.